This T cell receptor beta chain was observed in a study of blood T cells in healthy people across ages. V was clipped by 4 bases and J by 7 bases, with 8 bases between them. CDR1 is DFQATT, CDR2 SNEGSKA, per germline (reference sequence). The CDR3 is made up of 11 amino acids. It was ten milliliters of peripheral blood that were drawn from each donor. A second about 6 to 11 cycle PCR used barcoded and J-beta primers. TCRdb analysed the 5' RACE reads with MiXCR anew, one entry per CDR3 protein. Among about 1,600,000 distinct CDR3 sequences listed, around 42% were seen once. The specimen was blood. The clonotype was recovered from a woman between 18 and 29 years old in good health. The rearrangement joins TRBV20-1 to TRBJ1-5; no clear D. CDR3 DNA: TGCAGTGCTATCCAGGAACAGCCCCAGCATTTT. This codes for CSAIQEQPQHF.